The text below deals with one T cell receptor (beta chain). The antigen remains undetermined. The data were obtained in a study of OX40 agonist ivuxolimab in advanced cancers. Study results and caveats: Among the nonresponders, some also had low normalized T-cell clonal expansion. Expanded clones were, on average, more numerous among CD8+ T cells than CD4+. The authors did not determine the antigen specificity of the expanded peripheral T cells.

The assay was immunoSEQ multiplex PCR, and TCRdb's table has in-frame clones only and misses some. The data show about 19,000 clones, 85% to 90% seen once. Sampled blood was obtained at baseline, cycle 4 day 1, and cycle 7 day 1. The CDR3 covers 15 residues. Germline V gene data show CDR1 as SGHTS and CDR2 as YDEGEE. The junction had 10 bases not matched to a gene; V was cut back by 3 bases and J by 5 bases. The TCR comes from an adult with an advanced solid tumor such as melanoma, head and neck, liver or kidney cancer. The V gene is TRBV5-8, the J gene TRBJ2-5, with 7 nucleotides matching TRBD1. The sample was CD4+ or CD8+ T cells sorted from blood, taken in a trial of the OX40 agonist ivuxolimab. CDR3 nucleotide sequence: TGTGCCAGCAGCTCCGGGGACAGCACCACTGAGACCCAGTACTTC. Its translation is CASSSGDSTTETQYF.